This T cell receptor beta chain was sequenced in a study of early T cells in non-severe SARS-CoV-2 infection. Across the whole study: The authors sequenced bulk RNA from unsorted whole blood, leaving chains unpaired. Notes on the study in general: VDJdb matching favored anti-spike CD8 responses, missing private and CD4 specificities.

The TCR library protocol was used to attach unique molecular identifiers. These identifiers were attached to individual cDNA molecules. One entry per CDR3 protein results from TCRdb running MiXCR on the 5' RACE reads. The sample has approximately 35,000 distinct CDR3 sequences; approximately 5.2% are singletons. This clonotype was counted ten times or more. What it binds is unknown. There are 11 residues in the CDR3. The germline gives CDR1 SQVTM, CDR2 ANQGSEA. Trimming took off 3 bases at V and 7 bases at J, with 7 bases between the two ends. Material: whole blood. The chain carries TRBV29-1 and TRBJ2-1; D is uncertain. This TCR derives from an adult who was a healthcare worker with PCR-confirmed SARS-CoV-2 infection or an uninfected control (not recorded which). CDR3 loop: CSVDRLNEQFF. In DNA form, the CDR3 reads TGCAGCGTTGATCGGTTGAATGAGCAGTTCTTC.